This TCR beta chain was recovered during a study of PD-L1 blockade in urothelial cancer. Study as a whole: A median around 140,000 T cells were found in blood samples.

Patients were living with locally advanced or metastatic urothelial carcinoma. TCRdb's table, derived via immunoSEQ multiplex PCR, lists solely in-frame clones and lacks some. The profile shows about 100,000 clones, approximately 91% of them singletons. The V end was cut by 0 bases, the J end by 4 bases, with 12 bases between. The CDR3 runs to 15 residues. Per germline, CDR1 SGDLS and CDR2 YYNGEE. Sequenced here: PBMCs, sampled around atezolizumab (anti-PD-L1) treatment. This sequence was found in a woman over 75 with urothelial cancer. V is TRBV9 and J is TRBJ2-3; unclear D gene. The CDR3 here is CASSVVLSPSDTQYF. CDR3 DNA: TGTGCCAGCAGCGTAGTACTCTCTCCATCAGATACGCAGTATTTT.